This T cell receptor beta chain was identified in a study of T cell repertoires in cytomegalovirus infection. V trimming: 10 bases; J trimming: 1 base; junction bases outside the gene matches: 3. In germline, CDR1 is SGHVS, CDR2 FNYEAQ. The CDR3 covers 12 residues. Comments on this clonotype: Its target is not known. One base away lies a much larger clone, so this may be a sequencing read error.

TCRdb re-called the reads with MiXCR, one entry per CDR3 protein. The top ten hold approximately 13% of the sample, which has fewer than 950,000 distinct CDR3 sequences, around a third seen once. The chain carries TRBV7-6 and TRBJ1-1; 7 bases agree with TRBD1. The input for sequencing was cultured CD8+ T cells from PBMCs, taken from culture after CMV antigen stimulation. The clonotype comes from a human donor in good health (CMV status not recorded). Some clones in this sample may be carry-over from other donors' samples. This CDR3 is CANRGWNTEAFF. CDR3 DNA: TGTGCCAACAGGGGCTGGAACACTGAAGCTTTCTTT. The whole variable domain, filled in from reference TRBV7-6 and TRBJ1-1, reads GAGVSQSPRYKVTKRGQDVALRCDPISGHVSLYWYRQALGQGPEFLTYFNYEAQQDKSGLPNDRFSAERPEGSISTLTIQRTEQRDSAMYRCANRGWNTEAFFGQGTRLTVV.